The 6 T cell receptor beta chains below come from one sample, sequenced in a study of T cells in women clearing cervical HPV infection. Measured with immunoSEQ multiplex PCR; TCRdb has only the in-frame clones, and not every one. The listing contains about 22,000 clones. The sample was blood buffy coat. Source of these receptors: a woman between 18 and 69 years old with a cervical HPV16 infection that either progressed to CIN3+ or cleared (not recorded which).

As to this clone: With the read ending 3 residues before the CDR3 end, the germline J gene is used to fill in that end. The chain recombines TRBV5-1 with TRBJ2-1; tentatively, D is TRBD2 (6 bases). CDR1 is SGHRS, CDR2 YFSETQ, per germline. The V gene lost 4 bases and the J gene lost 6 bases, with 14 bases spanning the gap. The CDR3 has 14 residues. Partial CDR3 DNA: TGCGCCAGCAGCGGGGAGGTAGCGGCCAATGAG. It translates to CASSGEVAANE. The full CDR3 reads CASSGEVAANEQFF.

With respect to this clone: The sequenced fragment ends 3 residues before the CDR3 boundary, so the rest is inferred from the germline J gene. The chain carries TRBV19 and TRBJ2-3, with a possible D match to TRBD1 (8 bases). The CDR3 has 22 amino acids. Germline assignment: CDR1 LNHDA and CDR2 SQIVND (reference sequence). The sequenced CDR3 bases are TGTGCCAGTAGTATAGATCGATGGTCCAGGGGGCCCGCGGGGGTCGACAATCAGCCG. Amino acids: CASSIDRWSRGPAGVDNQP. The CDR3, in full, reads CASSIDRWSRGPAGVDNQPQYF.

As regards this clone: The sequenced fragment ends 3 residues before the CDR3 boundary, so the rest is inferred from the germline J gene. This chain uses TRBV18 with TRBJ2-2, with TRBD1 identical over 8 bases. Trimming at V came to 4 bases and at J to 6 bases, leaving 7 bases not matched to a gene. Germline CDR1 KGHSH, CDR2 LQKENI. The length of the CDR3 is 15 residues. CDR3 amino acids: CASSLRQGTAGELFF. CDR3 DNA, as far as it was read: TGTGCCAGCTCACTACGACAGGGGACTGCCGGGGAG.

As concerns this clone: The read ends 3 residues before the CDR3 terminus; that terminus is restored from the germline J gene. The genes are TRBV11-2 and TRBJ1-1, with a tentative D call TRBD1 (5 bases). The V gene lost 0 bases and the J gene lost 6 bases, with 8 bases spanning the gap. Germline V gene data show CDR1 as SGHAT and CDR2 as FQNNGV. The CDR3 spans 13 residues. The part of the CDR3 DNA that was read is TGTGCCAGCAGCTTAGATACGACAGCTGAA. This codes for CASSLDTTAE. The complete CDR3 sequence is CASSLDTTAEAFF.

A note on this clone: The read ends 3 residues before the CDR3 terminus; that terminus is restored from the germline J gene. The chain has TRBV4-1 and TRBJ2-2; 11 bases line up with TRBD2. The CDR3 loop spans 18 amino acids. V lost 1 base and J lost 5; bases outside the gene matches: 9. Germline assignment: CDR1 MGHRA and CDR2 YSYEKL. The part of the CDR3 DNA that was read is TGCGCCAGCAGCCAAGTTGTGGTAGCGGGAGGGTATACCGGGGAG. Residues: CASSQVVVAGGYTGE. The CDR3 reads in full as CASSQVVVAGGYTGELFF.

With regard to this clone: The read is 3 residues too short to cover the CDR3 end, so that end is filled in from the germline J gene. The chain is built from TRBV30 and TRBJ1-5, with 7 nucleotides matching TRBD1. Germline V gene lookup returns CDR1 GTSNPN and CDR2 SVGIG (reference sequence). The CDR3 extends over 18 amino acids. J gave up 0 bases and V 4 bases, and 15 bases lay outside the gene matches. The sequenced part of the CDR3 DNA is TGTGCCTGGACCCCTCCTGAAGGGGGCAGCTATAGCAATCAGCCC. Amino acid sequence: CAWTPPEGGSYSNQP. The whole CDR3 sequence is CAWTPPEGGSYSNQPQHF.